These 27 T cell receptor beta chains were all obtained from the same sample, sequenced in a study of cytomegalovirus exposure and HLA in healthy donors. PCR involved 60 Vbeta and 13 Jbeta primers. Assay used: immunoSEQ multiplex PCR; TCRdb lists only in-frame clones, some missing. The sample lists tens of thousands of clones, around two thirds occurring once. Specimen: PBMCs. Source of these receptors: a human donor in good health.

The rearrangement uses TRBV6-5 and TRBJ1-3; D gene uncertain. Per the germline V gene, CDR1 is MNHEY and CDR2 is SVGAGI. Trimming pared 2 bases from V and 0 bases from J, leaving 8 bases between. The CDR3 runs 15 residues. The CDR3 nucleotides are TGTGCCAGCAGTTACGGCAGATCCTCTGGAAACACCATATATTTT. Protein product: CASSYGRSSGNTIYF.

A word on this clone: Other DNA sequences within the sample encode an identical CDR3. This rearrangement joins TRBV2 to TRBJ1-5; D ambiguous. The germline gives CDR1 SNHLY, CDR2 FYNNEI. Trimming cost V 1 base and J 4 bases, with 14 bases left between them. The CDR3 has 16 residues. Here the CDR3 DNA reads TGTGCCAGCAGTGAAGGTCGTCGGGAAATAAATCAGCCCCAGCATTTT. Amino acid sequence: CASSEGRREINQPQHF.

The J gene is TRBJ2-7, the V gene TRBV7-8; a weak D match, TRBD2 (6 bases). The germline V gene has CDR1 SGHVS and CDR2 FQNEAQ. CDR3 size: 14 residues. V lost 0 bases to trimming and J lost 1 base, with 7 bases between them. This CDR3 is CASSLAGLSYEQYF. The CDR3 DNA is TGTGCCAGCAGCTTAGCCGGACTATCCTACGAGCAGTACTTC.

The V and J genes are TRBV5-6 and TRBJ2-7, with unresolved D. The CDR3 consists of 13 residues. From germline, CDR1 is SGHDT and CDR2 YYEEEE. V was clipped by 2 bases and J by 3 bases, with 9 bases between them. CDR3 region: CASSFEINYEQYF. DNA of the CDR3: TGTGCCAGCAGCTTCGAGATTAACTACGAGCAGTACTTC.

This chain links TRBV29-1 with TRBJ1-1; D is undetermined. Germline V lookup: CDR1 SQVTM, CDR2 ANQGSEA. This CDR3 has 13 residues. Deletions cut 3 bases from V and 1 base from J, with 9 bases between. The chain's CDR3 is CSVEKSGNTEAFF. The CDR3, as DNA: TGCAGCGTTGAGAAGTCAGGGAACACTGAAGCTTTCTTT.

The CDR3: CASSLGGRLDEQFF. Written as DNA, the CDR3 is TGCGCCAGCAGCTTAGGCGGGAGACTAGATGAGCAGTTCTTC. V is TRBV5-1 and J is TRBJ2-1, with 7 bases matching TRBD2. The V and J ends lost 2 bases and 8 bases, in that order; junction bases with no gene match: 7. CDR1 is SGHRS, CDR2 YFSETQ, per germline. This CDR3 region has 14 residues.

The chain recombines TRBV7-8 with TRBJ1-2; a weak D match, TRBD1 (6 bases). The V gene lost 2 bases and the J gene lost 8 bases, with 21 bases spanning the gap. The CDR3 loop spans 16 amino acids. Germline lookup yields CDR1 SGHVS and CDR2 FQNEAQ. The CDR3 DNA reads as TGTGCCAGCAGCTTATATCGGCGGGGGGGGGCGGAGGGCTACACCTTC. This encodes CASSLYRRGGAEGYTF.

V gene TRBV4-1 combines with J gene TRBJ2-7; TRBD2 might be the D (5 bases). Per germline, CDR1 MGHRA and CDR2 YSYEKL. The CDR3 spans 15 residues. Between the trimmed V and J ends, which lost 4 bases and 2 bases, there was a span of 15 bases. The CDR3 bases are TGCGCCAGCAGCCCTGACGCCAGCGGCCCCTACGAGCAGTACTTC. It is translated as CASSPDASGPYEQYF.

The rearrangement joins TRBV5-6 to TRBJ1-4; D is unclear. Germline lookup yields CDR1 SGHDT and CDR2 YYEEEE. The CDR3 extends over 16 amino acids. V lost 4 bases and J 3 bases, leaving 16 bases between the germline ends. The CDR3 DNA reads TGTGCCAGCAGCCCTGGGTATCTTCTAGCTAATGAAAAACTGTTTTTT. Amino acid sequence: CASSPGYLLANEKLFF.

The CDR3 bases are TGTGCCAGCAGCTCCACCGGGAGAGGGAGAGAGGATGAGCAGTTCTTC. Its protein product is CASSSTGRGREDEQFF. The chain links TRBV5-6 to TRBJ2-1; tentatively, D is TRBD2 (6 bases). The CDR3 has 16 residues. V was pared by 3 bases and J by 8 bases, with 21 bases between. The germline V gene has CDR1 SGHDT and CDR2 YYEEEE.

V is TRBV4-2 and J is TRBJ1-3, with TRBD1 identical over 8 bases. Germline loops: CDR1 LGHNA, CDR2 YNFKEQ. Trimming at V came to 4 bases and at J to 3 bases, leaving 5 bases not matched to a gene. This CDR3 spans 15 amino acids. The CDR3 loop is CASSPDRVDGNTIYF. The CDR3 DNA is TGTGCCAGCAGCCCGGACAGGGTTGATGGAAACACCATATATTTT.

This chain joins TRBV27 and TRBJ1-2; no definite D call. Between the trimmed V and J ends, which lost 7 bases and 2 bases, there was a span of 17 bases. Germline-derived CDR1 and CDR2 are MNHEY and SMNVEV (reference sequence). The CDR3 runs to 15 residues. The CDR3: CASKGSFRGNYGYTF. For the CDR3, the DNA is TGTGCCAGCAAAGGATCATTCCGAGGGAACTATGGCTACACCTTC.

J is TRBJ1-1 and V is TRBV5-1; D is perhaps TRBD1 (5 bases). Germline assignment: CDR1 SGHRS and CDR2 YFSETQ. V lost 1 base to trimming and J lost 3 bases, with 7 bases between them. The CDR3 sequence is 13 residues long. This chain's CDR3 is CASSLLGDTEAFF. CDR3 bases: TGCGCCAGCAGCTTGCTAGGGGACACTGAAGCTTTCTTT.

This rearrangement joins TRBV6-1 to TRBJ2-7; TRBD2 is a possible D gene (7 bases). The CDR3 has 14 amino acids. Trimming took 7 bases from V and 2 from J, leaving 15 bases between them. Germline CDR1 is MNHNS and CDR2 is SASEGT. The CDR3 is CASTQGGVAYEQYF. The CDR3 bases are TGTGCCAGCACCCAAGGGGGGGTGGCCTACGAGCAGTACTTC.

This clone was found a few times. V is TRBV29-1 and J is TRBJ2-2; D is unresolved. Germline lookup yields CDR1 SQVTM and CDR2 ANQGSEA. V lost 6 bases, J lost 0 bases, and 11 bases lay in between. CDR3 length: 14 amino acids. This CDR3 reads CSVETSANTGELFF. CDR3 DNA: TGCAGCGTGGAGACTTCGGCGAACACCGGGGAGCTGTTTTTT.

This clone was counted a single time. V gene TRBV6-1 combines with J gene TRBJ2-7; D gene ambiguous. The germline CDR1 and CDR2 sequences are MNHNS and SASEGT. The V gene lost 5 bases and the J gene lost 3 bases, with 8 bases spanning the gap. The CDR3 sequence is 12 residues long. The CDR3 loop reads CASSRRGYEQYF. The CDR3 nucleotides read TGTGCCAGCAGTCGCCGAGGCTACGAGCAGTACTTC.

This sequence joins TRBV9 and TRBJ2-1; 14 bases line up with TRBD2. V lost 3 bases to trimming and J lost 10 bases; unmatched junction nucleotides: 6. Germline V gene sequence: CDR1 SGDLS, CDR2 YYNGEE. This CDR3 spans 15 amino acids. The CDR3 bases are TGTGCCAGCAGCGCCTCGACTAGCGGGAGGGGCGAGCAGTTCTTC. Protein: CASSASTSGRGEQFF.

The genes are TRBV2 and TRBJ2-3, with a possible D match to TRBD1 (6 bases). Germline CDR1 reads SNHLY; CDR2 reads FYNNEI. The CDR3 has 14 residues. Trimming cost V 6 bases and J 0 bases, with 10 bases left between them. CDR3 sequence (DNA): TGTGCCAGCAGCCGGGACATTAGCACAGATACGCAGTATTTT. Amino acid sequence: CASSRDISTDTQYF.

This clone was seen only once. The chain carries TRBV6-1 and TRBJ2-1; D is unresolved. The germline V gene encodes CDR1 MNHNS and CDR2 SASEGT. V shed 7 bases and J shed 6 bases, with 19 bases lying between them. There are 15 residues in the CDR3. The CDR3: CASTPPRLSSNEQFF. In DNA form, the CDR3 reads TGTGCCAGCACCCCCCCGCGACTCTCAAGCAATGAGCAGTTCTTC.

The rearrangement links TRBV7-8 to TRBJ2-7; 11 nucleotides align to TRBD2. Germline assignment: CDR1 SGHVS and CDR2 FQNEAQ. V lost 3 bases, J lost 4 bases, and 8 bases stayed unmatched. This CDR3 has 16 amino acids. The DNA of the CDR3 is TGTGCCAGCAGCTTTTCTAGCGGGAGGCCCCCGTACGAGCAGTACTTC. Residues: CASSFSSGRPPYEQYF.

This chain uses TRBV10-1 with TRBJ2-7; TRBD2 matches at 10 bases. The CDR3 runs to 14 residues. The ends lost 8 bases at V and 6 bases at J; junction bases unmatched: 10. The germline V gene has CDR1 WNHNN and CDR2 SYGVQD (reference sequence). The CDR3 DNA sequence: TGCGCCAGCGCCCTAGCGGGAGTAGAGGCCGAGCAGTACTTC. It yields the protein CASALAGVEAEQYF.

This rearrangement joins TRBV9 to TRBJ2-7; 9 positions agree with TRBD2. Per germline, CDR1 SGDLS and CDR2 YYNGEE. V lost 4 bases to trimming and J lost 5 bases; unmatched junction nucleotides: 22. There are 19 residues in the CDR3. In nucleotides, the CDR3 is TGTGCCAGCAGCCCCCGAGGGCAGACTGTAGCGGGAGTGGTTGACGAGCAGTACTTC. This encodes CASSPRGQTVAGVVDEQYF. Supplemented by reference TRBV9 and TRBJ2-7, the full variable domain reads DSGVTQTPKHLITATGQRVTLRCSPRSGDLSVYWYQQSLDQGLQFLIQYYNGEERAKGNILERFSAQQFPDLHSELNLSSLELGDSALYFCASSPRGQTVAGVVDEQYFGPGTRLTVT.

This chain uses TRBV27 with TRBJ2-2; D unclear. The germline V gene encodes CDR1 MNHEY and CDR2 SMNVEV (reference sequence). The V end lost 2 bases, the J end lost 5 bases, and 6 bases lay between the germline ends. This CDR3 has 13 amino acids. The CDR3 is CASSLADTGELFF. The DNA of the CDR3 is TGTGCCAGCAGTTTAGCGGATACCGGGGAGCTGTTTTTT.

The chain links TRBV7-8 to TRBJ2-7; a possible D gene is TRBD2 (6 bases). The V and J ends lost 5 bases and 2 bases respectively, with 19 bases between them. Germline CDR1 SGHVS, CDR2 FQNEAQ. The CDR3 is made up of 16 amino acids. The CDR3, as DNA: TGTGCCAGCAGCGCCGGGGCCGGGACTGAGGCCTACGAGCAGTACTTC. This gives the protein CASSAGAGTEAYEQYF.

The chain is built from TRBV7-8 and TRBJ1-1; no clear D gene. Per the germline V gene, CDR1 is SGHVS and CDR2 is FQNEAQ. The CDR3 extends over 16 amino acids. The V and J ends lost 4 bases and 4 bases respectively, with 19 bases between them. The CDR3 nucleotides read TGTGCCAGCAGCTACCAGGAAACCCACCTTATCACTGAAGCTTTCTTT. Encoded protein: CASSYQETHLITEAFF.

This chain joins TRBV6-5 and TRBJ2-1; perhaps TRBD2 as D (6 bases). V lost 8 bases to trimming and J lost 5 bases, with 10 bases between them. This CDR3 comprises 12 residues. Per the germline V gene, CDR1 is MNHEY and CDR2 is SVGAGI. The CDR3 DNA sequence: TGTGCCAGCTTAGCGGAGAACAATGAGCAGTTCTTC. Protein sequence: CASLAENNEQFF.

The CDR3 DNA is TGCGCCAGCAGCCCCGGGACAGGGAACGACTACGAGCAGTACTTC. This encodes CASSPGTGNDYEQYF. This sequence joins TRBV10-1 and TRBJ2-5; 9 bases match TRBD1. The better agreement between TRBJ2-7 and the DNA end casts doubt on the J call. Per the germline V gene, CDR1 is WNHNN and CDR2 is SYGVQD (reference sequence). The CDR3 consists of 15 residues.